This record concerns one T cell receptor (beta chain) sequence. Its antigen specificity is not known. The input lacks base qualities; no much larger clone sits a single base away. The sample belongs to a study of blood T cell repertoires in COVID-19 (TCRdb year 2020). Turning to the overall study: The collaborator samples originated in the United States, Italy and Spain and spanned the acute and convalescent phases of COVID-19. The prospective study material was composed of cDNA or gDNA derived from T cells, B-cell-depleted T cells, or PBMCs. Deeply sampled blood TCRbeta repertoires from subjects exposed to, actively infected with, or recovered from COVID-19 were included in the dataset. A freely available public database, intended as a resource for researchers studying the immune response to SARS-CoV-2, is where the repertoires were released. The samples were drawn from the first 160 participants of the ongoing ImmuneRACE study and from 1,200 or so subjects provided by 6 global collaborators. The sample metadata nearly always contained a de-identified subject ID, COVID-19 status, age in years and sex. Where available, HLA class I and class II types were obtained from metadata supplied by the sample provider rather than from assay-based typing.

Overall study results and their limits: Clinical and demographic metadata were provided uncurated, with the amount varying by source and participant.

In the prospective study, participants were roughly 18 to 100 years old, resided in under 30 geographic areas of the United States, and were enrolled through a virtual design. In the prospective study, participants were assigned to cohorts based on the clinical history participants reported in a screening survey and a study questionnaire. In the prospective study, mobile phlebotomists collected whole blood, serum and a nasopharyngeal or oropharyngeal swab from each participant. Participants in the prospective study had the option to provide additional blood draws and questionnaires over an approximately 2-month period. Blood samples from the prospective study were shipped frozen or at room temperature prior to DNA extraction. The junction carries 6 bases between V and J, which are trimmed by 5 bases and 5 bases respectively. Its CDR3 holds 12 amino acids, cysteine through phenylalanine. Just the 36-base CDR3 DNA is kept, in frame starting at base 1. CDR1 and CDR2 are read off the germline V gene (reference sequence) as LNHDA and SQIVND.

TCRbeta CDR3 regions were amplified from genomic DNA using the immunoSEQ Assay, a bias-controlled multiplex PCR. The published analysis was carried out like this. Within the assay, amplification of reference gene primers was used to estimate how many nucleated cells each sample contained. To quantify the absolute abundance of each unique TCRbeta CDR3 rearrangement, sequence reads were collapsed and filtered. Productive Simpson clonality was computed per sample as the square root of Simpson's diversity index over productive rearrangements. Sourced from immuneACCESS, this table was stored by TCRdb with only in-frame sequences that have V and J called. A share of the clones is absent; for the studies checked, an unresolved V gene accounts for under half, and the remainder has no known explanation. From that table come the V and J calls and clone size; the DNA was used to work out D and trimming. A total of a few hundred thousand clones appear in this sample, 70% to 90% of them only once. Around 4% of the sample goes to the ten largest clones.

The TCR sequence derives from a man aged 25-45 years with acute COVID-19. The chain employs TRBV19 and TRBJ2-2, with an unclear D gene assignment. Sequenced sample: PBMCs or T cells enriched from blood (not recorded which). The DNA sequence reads TGTGCCAGTAGTCAGTTGACCGGGGAGCTGTTTTTT. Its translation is CASSQLTGELFF.